This TCR beta chain is drawn from a study of cytomegalovirus exposure and HLA in healthy donors. About this clone: The antigen remains undetermined.

Produced via immunoSEQ multiplex PCR; TCRdb's table is partial and in-frame only. Among over 150,000 clones listed, around 82% were seen once. Whole-study findings and limits: Accounts indicate the classifier identified cytomegalovirus status with strong specificity and sensitivity.

This CDR3 region has 15 residues. The junction had 5 bases not matched to a gene; V was cut back by 4 bases and J by 2 bases. Germline CDR1 SGHRS, CDR2 YFSETQ. This chain connects TRBV5-1 to TRBJ1-1, with 10 bases identical to TRBD1. The sequence was collected from a woman aged 18-29 years in good health and CMV-seropositive. The source material was PBMCs. The CDR3 nucleotides are TGCGCCAGCAGCACCGGACAGGGGGGCAACACTGAAGCTTTCTTT. Its protein is CASSTGQGGNTEAFF.